This entry lists 15 T cell receptor beta chains sequenced from one sample in a study of T cells after yellow fever vaccination. From the 5' RACE reads, TCRdb called clonotypes with MiXCR, one entry per CDR3 protein. The repertoire has under 300,000 distinct CDR3 sequences, 6.9% of them found once; the top ten carry around 0.9%. Sequencing was performed on CD4+ T cells sorted from PBMCs, taken 15 days after the yellow fever booster vaccination. These TCRs come from a man aged 30 to 39 who received the YFV17D yellow fever vaccine.

This clonotype was picked up a small number of times. The chain couples TRBV12-3 or TRBV12-4 to TRBJ1-5; 7 bases align to TRBD1. This CDR3 is built from 18 residues. Trimming took 6 bases from V and 0 from J; bases not matched to a gene: 14. DNA of the CDR3: TGTGCCAGCAGCTTTAGGGGGCAAAAACTCAATAGCAATCAGCCCCAGCATTTT. It encodes CASSFRGQKLNSNQPQHF.

This clonotype has a count of ten or more. This sequence joins TRBV5-1 and TRBJ1-1; the D is unclear. The CDR3 covers 15 residues. CDR1 and CDR2 (germline): SGHRS, YFSETQ. V was pared by 0 bases and J by 2 bases, with 11 bases between. The CDR3 here is CASSLGYRPNTEAFF. The CDR3 DNA follows: TGCGCCAGCAGCTTGGGGTACAGACCTAACACTGAAGCTTTCTTT.

This clonotype was seen more than once but under ten times. The genes are TRBV6-1 and TRBJ2-5, with 9 bases fitting TRBD2. V lost 5 bases, J lost 5 bases, and 9 bases stayed unmatched. CDR3 length equals 15 residues. CDR1 is MNHNS, CDR2 SASEGT, per germline. The CDR3 nucleotides read TGTGCCAGCAGTCGCGCGGGAGGGCCTCCGGAGACCCAGTACTTC. It is translated as CASSRAGGPPETQYF.

The V gene is TRBV18, the J gene TRBJ2-7; D might be TRBD2 (5 bases). Per the germline V gene, CDR1 is KGHSH and CDR2 is LQKENI. The CDR3 totals 12 residues. The V end lost 3 bases, the J end lost 5 bases, and 8 bases lay between the germline ends. CDR3 amino acids: CASSPVGDEQYF. The CDR3, as DNA: TGTGCCAGCTCACCGGTCGGGGACGAGCAGTACTTC.

This rearrangement joins TRBV20-1 to TRBJ2-7; TRBD1 might be the D (5 bases). Germline V gene lookup returns CDR1 DFQATT and CDR2 SNEGSKA (reference sequence). V lost 6 bases and J 2 bases, leaving 11 bases between the germline ends. The CDR3 runs to 12 residues. CDR3 DNA: TGCAGTGCCTCGACAGCTACCTACGAGCAGTACTTC. This encodes CSASTATYEQYF.

The chain uses TRBV6-1 and TRBJ2-2; no definite D call. V lost 6 bases to trimming and J lost 1 base, with 21 bases between them. The germline gives CDR1 MNHNS, CDR2 SASEGT. The CDR3 totals 18 residues. The CDR3 DNA is TGTGCCAGCAGCCACCTCGGACGGGCACTCGGGAACACCGGGGAGCTGTTTTTT. This translates into CASSHLGRALGNTGELFF.

The V call is TRBV7-2, the J call TRBJ2-3; 8 bases are shared with TRBD2. Germline loops: CDR1 SGHTA, CDR2 FQGNSA. This CDR3 spans 15 amino acids. V trimming: 5 bases; J trimming: 6 bases; junction bases outside the gene matches: 10. The CDR3 reads CASSLTSARGDTQYF. Written as DNA, the CDR3 is TGTGCCAGCAGCCTGACTAGCGCGCGGGGCGATACGCAGTATTTT.

This clonotype has just one count. The chain carries TRBV20-1 and TRBJ2-3; 7 bases line up with TRBD1. Germline loops: CDR1 DFQATT, CDR2 SNEGSKA (reference sequence). There are 15 residues in the CDR3. The V segment lost 6 bases and the J segment 1 base; nucleotides outside the gene matches: 10. DNA for the CDR3: TGCAGTGCCCCCGAAGGGGGCTCTGGCACAGATACGCAGTATTTT. It translates to CSAPEGGSGTDTQYF.

This clonotype was detected only a few times. V and J are TRBV7-6 and TRBJ2-2; perhaps TRBD2 as D (5 bases). CDR3 length: 15 amino acids. V lost 0 bases and J lost 7, with 12 bases in between. Germline V gene lookup returns CDR1 SGHVS and CDR2 FNYEAQ. The CDR3 DNA reads as TGTGCCAGCAGCTTAGCGGGAGTGAGGAACGGGGAGCTGTTTTTT. It encodes CASSLAGVRNGELFF. Based on the CDR3 plus reference TRBV7-6 and TRBJ2-2, the full variable domain is GAGVSQSPRYKVTKRGQDVALRCDPISGHVSLYWYRQALGQGPEFLTYFNYEAQQDKSGLPNDRFSAERPEGSISTLTIQRTEQRDSAMYRCASSLAGVRNGELFFGEGSRLTVL.

The CDR3 DNA reads TGTGCCATCAGTGAGACAATTGGAAACACCATATATTTT. Amino acids: CAISETIGNTIYF. The chain carries TRBV10-3 and TRBJ1-3; D not resolved. V was shortened by 2 bases and J by 3 bases, with 5 bases between the two germline ends. The CDR3 contains 13 residues. Germline assignment: CDR1 ENHRY and CDR2 SYGVKD.

This clonotype was observed a few times. The J gene is TRBJ2-2, the V gene TRBV20-1, with 8 bases fitting TRBD1. The germline V gene has CDR1 DFQATT and CDR2 SNEGSKA (reference sequence). V lost 0 bases to trimming and J lost 4 bases; unmatched junction nucleotides: 10. This CDR3 is built from 17 residues. The CDR3 loop is CSARDSRTGFGTGELFF. The DNA for the CDR3 is TGCAGTGCTAGAGACTCAAGGACAGGGTTCGGCACCGGGGAGCTGTTTTTT.

The chain couples TRBV10-3 to TRBJ1-6, with TRBD1 as a possible D gene (5 bases). Trimming cost V 10 bases and J 14 bases, with 24 bases left between them. This CDR3 has 14 amino acids. The germline gives CDR1 ENHRY, CDR2 SYGVKD. The CDR3 reads CATHEGPGQGALHF. In DNA, the CDR3 is TGTGCCACCCACGAGGGGCCAGGCCAAGGGGCCCTCCACTTT.

The chain combines TRBV12-3 or TRBV12-4 with TRBJ2-3; possible D gene TRBD1, 5 bases. The CDR3 consists of 15 residues. V shed 4 bases and J shed 2 bases, with 13 bases lying between them. DNA for the CDR3: TGTGCCAGCAGTTCCGGACACACTAACACAGATACGCAGTATTTT. Protein sequence: CASSSGHTNTDTQYF.

This clonotype came up many times. The chain recombines TRBV14 with TRBJ2-7; 8 positions agree with TRBD2. Germline V gene data show CDR1 as SGHDN and CDR2 as FVKESK. The CDR3 sequence is 14 residues long. The V segment lost 1 base and the J segment 10 bases; nucleotides outside the gene matches: 9. CDR3 sequence reads: CASSQVKAGGSQYF. The CDR3 DNA follows: TGTGCCAGCAGCCAAGTTAAGGCGGGGGGCTCACAGTACTTC. Together with reference TRBV14 and TRBJ2-7, the CDR3 gives the full variable domain: EAGVTQFPSHSVIEKGQTVTLRCDPISGHDNLYWYRRVMGKEIKFLLHFVKESKQDESGMPNNRFLAERTGGTYSTLKVQPAELEDSGVYFCASSQVKAGGSQYFGPGTRLTVT.

This clonotype has ten or more counts. The chain recombines TRBV20-1 with TRBJ2-5; 8 nucleotides match TRBD2. The junction had 7 bases not matched to a gene; V was cut back by 5 bases and J by 5 bases. The germline gives CDR1 DFQATT, CDR2 SNEGSKA (reference sequence). This CDR3 contains 13 residues. CDR3 amino acids: CSAAAGTRETQYF. The DNA of the CDR3 is TGCAGTGCTGCTGCCGGGACTAGGGAGACCCAGTACTTC.